The 10 T cell receptor beta chains given below trace back to one sample, sequenced in a study of cytomegalovirus exposure and HLA in healthy donors. The assay was immunoSEQ multiplex PCR, and TCRdb's table has in-frame clones only and misses some. The table lists over 45,000 clones, over 90% of them singletons, with roughly 5.8% in the top ten. Sequencing used PBMCs. These receptors came from a young woman in good health and CMV-seronegative.

The chain couples TRBV5-6 to TRBJ2-7; tentative D call: TRBD2 (5 bases). CDR1 and CDR2 from the germline V gene are SGHDT and YYEEEE. There are 14 residues in the CDR3. V dropped 2 bases and J dropped 6 bases, with 15 bases sitting between them. This chain's CDR3 is CASSFQVKSGEQYF. The DNA of the CDR3 is TGTGCCAGCAGCTTCCAGGTAAAAAGCGGCGAGCAGTACTTC.

DNA of the CDR3: TGTGCCAGCAGCGTAACAGGGGGCAGAACGGGAAACACCATATATTTT. It specifies CASSVTGGRTGNTIYF. V and J are TRBV9 and TRBJ1-3; 9 bases fit TRBD1. CDR1 and CDR2 from the germline V gene are SGDLS and YYNGEE. This CDR3 spans 16 amino acids. Trimming removed 1 base from V and 4 bases from J; junction bases left unmatched: 6.

The chain uses TRBV6-4 and TRBJ2-1; D gene ambiguous. The CDR3 is made up of 13 amino acids. Trimming removed 0 bases at V and 6 bases at J, with 6 bases between. Germline V gives CDR1 MRHNA, CDR2 SNTAGT. This CDR3 is CASSDSAVNEQFF. The CDR3 DNA sequence: TGTGCCAGCAGTGACTCCGCGGTCAATGAGCAGTTCTTC.

Only a few counts were recorded for this clone. The rearrangement links TRBV7-8 to TRBJ2-5, with 10 bases matching TRBD2. The CDR3 has 16 amino acids. V lost 3 bases, J lost 3 bases, and 7 bases stayed unmatched. Germline V gene sequence: CDR1 SGHVS, CDR2 FQNEAQ. CDR3 sequence: CASSFSGGTSEETQYF. In DNA, the CDR3 is TGTGCCAGCAGCTTTAGCGGGGGGACTAGCGAAGAGACCCAGTACTTC.

The chain combines TRBV2 with TRBJ2-5, with 8 bases aligning to TRBD2. CDR1 SNHLY and CDR2 FYNNEI come from the germline V gene. With 5 bases clipped from V and 0 bases from J, the junction kept 5 bases outside the gene matches. This CDR3 comprises 15 residues. CDR3 in DNA: TGTGCCAGCAGTCTTGCGGGAGGCAACCAAGAGACCCAGTACTTC. Translating gives CASSLAGGNQETQYF.

The J gene is TRBJ1-6, the V gene TRBV27, with D perhaps TRBD1 (6 bases). V shed 3 bases and J shed 6 bases, with 12 bases lying between them. CDR1 is MNHEY and CDR2 is SMNVEV in the germline V gene (reference sequence). This CDR3 has 15 amino acids. The CDR3 loop is CASSFQRQVNSPLHF. CDR3 DNA sequence: TGTGCCAGCAGTTTCCAAAGACAGGTTAATTCACCCCTCCACTTT.

The chain carries TRBV6-5 and TRBJ1-5; D is unresolved. Trimming took off 4 bases at V and 3 bases at J, with 10 bases between the two ends. Germline lookup yields CDR1 MNHEY and CDR2 SVGAGI. This CDR3 has 14 amino acids. The CDR3 reads CASSSPRFNQPQHF. The CDR3 nucleotides are TGTGCCAGCAGTTCTCCGAGGTTCAATCAGCCCCAGCATTTT.

The chain joins TRBV4-1 to TRBJ2-3; 7 bases match TRBD2. V was pared by 1 base and J by 0 bases, with 1 base of the junction left unmatched. Germline lookup yields CDR1 MGHRA and CDR2 YSYEKL. This CDR3 has 15 amino acids. The DNA of the CDR3 is TGCGCCAGCAGCCAAGGACTAGCTAGCACAGATACGCAGTATTTT. It is translated as CASSQGLASTDTQYF.

V is TRBV18 and J is TRBJ1-5, with D tentatively TRBD1 (6 bases). This CDR3 is built from 15 residues. V was trimmed by 3 bases and J by 6 bases, leaving 15 bases between them. Looked up from germline, CDR1 is KGHSH and CDR2 is LQKENI. The CDR3, as DNA: TGTGCCAGCTCACCTACTAGGGGGTTTGGTCAGCCCCAGCATTTT. Residues: CASSPTRGFGQPQHF.

The V and J genes are TRBV9 and TRBJ2-1; TRBD1 matches 10 bases. After removal of 3 bases from V and 6 bases from J, the junction contained 9 bases not matched to a gene. Germline lookup yields CDR1 SGDLS and CDR2 YYNGEE. The CDR3 has 16 residues. The CDR3 sequence is CASSALDRGLGNEQFF. The CDR3 nucleotides are TGTGCCAGCAGCGCCCTAGACAGGGGGCTTGGCAATGAGCAGTTCTTC.